These 28 T cell receptor beta chains originate from one sample sequenced in a study of CD8 T cells in ankylosing spondylitis. A single record per CDR3 protein comes from TCRdb applying MiXCR to the 5' RACE reads. The sample lists around 150,000 distinct CDR3 sequences; about 7% were seen once. The sequenced sample consisted of blood, either unsorted or a sorted T cell fraction (not recorded which). The receptor source for this set is a female donor with ankylosing spondylitis or in good health (not recorded which).

This clonotype was seen a handful of times. Relative to the germline gene, one junction end is altered; a read error may explain this. The CDR3 DNA sequence: TGTGCCATCAGTCCCGGGACAGGGGCATTCGGAGGGAACACTGAAGCTTTCTTT. As protein: CAISPGTGAFGGNTEAFF. The chain has TRBV2 and TRBJ1-1; 10 bases line up with TRBD1. The CDR3 has 18 amino acids. Germline V gene lookup returns CDR1 SNHLY and CDR2 FYNNEI.

Many counts were recorded for this clonotype. The rearrangement uses TRBV6-1 and TRBJ2-7, with 7 bases lining up with TRBD1. CDR1 is MNHNS and CDR2 is SASEGT in the germline V gene. Trimming at V came to 2 bases and at J to 3 bases, leaving 7 bases not matched to a gene. This CDR3 spans 15 amino acids. Here the CDR3 reads CASSESSGQSYEQYF. CDR3 nucleotides: TGTGCCAGCAGTGAAAGCTCGGGACAGAGCTACGAGCAGTACTTC.

This clonotype was counted many times. This chain joins TRBV29-1 and TRBJ1-1, with D perhaps matching TRBD1 (6 bases). V was cut by 3 bases and J by 4 bases, with 9 bases left in between. CDR1 is SQVTM, CDR2 ANQGSEA, per germline. The CDR3 contains 12 residues. CDR3 in amino acids: CSVDGGGTEAFF. CDR3 bases: TGCAGCGTTGACGGAGGGGGCACTGAAGCTTTCTTT. Variable domain in full (rest from reference TRBV29-1 and TRBJ1-1): SAVISQKPSRDICQRGTSLTIQCQVDSQVTMMFWYRQQPGQSLTLIATANQGSEATYESGFVIDKFPISRPNLTFSTLTVSNMSPEDSSIYLCSVDGGGTEAFFGQGTRLTVV.

This clonotype came up many times. J is TRBJ1-1 and V is TRBV20-1; D possibly corresponds to TRBD1 (6 bases). Germline V lookup: CDR1 DFQATT, CDR2 SNEGSKA (reference sequence). The V end lost 3 bases, the J end lost 1 base, and 9 bases lay between the germline ends. The CDR3 totals 13 residues. CDR3 in DNA: TGCAGTGCTAGGGGACAACCGAACACTGAAGCTTTCTTT. It specifies CSARGQPNTEAFF.

This clonotype was recorded at least ten times. This rearrangement joins TRBV7-3 to TRBJ2-1; D perhaps matches TRBD1 (6 bases). This CDR3 spans 14 amino acids. V was shortened by 1 base and J by 5 bases, with 9 bases between the two germline ends. The germline V gene has CDR1 SGHTA and CDR2 FQGTGA. CDR3 residues: CASSLSRGHNEQFF. CDR3 nucleotide sequence: TGTGCCAGCAGCTTAAGCAGGGGACACAATGAGCAGTTCTTC.

The table lists this clonotype with many counts. Here the CDR3 reads CASSLENPVEAFF. As DNA, the CDR3 is TGTGCCAGCAGTTTGGAGAACCCCGTTGAAGCTTTCTTT. The rearrangement links TRBV28 to TRBJ1-1, with D hard to call. This CDR3 is built from 13 residues. V was trimmed by 3 bases and J by 7 bases, leaving 12 bases between them. Germline lookup yields CDR1 MDHEN and CDR2 SYDVKM.

The chain uses TRBV7-2 and TRBJ2-3; 7 bases align to TRBD1. The CDR3 sequence is 15 residues long. CDR1 and CDR2 from the germline V gene are SGHTA and FQGNSA. The trim removed 5 bases at V and 0 bases at J, leaving 5 bases unmatched. CDR3 sequence: CASSNRGLSTDTQYF. Written as DNA, the CDR3 is TGTGCCAGCAGCAACAGGGGTCTTAGCACAGATACGCAGTATTTT.

This clonotype was observed a handful of times. V usage is TRBV30 and J usage is TRBJ2-1; 8 bases map to TRBD1. Germline CDR1 and CDR2: GTSNPN and SVGIG (reference sequence). Trimming took 4 bases from V and 7 from J; bases not matched to a gene: 9. The length of the CDR3 is 14 residues. The CDR3 is CAWTPGTGRNEQFF. The DNA of the CDR3 is TGTGCCTGGACCCCGGGGACAGGCCGAAATGAGCAGTTCTTC.

At least ten counts were recorded for this clonotype. CDR3 DNA sequence: TGCAGTGCTAGAGATCGAGACAGGGGTGACTATGGCTACACCTTC. Its translation: CSARDRDRGDYGYTF. V gene TRBV20-1 combines with J gene TRBJ1-2; 8 nucleotides align to TRBD1. The J segment lost 3 bases and the V segment lost 0 bases, leaving 6 bases of the junction unmatched. Per germline, CDR1 DFQATT and CDR2 SNEGSKA (reference sequence). The CDR3 consists of 15 residues.

Many counts were recorded for this clonotype. V gene TRBV20-1 combines with J gene TRBJ1-2; maybe TRBD1 (6 bases). The CDR3 runs 15 residues. Germline CDR1 is DFQATT and CDR2 is SNEGSKA (reference sequence). Trimming shortened V by 3 bases and J by 4 bases, and 18 bases separated the two germline ends. The CDR3 DNA is TGCAGTGCTAGGGACAGACAAATTCCCCCCTATGGCTACACCTTC. Translating gives CSARDRQIPPYGYTF.

In its sample, this clonotype was seen many times. The chain has TRBV5-1 and TRBJ2-1; perhaps TRBD2 as D (5 bases). CDR1 and CDR2 (germline): SGHRS, YFSETQ. The CDR3 is made up of 17 amino acids. V dropped 3 bases and J dropped 0 bases, with 16 bases sitting between them. CDR3 DNA: TGCGCCAGCAGCTCCTTCGGACTGGGGAGCTCCTACAATGAGCAGTTCTTC. This sequence encodes CASSSFGLGSSYNEQFF.

In its sample, this clonotype was seen many times. The chain has TRBV21-1 and TRBJ2-3; TRBD1, the table's D call, lacks a check against the DNA. TRBV21-1 is a pseudogene locus. The CDR3 extends over 16 amino acids. This chain's CDR3 is CASSKRNRGHTDTQYF. In nucleotides, the CDR3 is TGTGCCAGCAGCAAGAGGAACAGGGGGCACACAGATACGCAGTATTTT.

Here the CDR3 reads CASSQLTPESSYEQYF. CDR3 bases: TGTGCCAGCAGCCAATTGACACCAGAAAGCTCCTACGAGCAGTACTTC. V gene TRBV4-2 combines with J gene TRBJ2-7, with D hard to call. V was cut by 2 bases and J by 0 bases, with 14 bases left in between. CDR1 LGHNA and CDR2 YNFKEQ come from the germline V gene. There are 16 residues in the CDR3.

This chain connects TRBV29-1 to TRBJ2-7; no clear D gene. Germline values: CDR1 SQVTM, CDR2 ANQGSEA. The CDR3 length is 13 residues. Trimming shortened V by 0 bases and J by 1 base, and 7 bases separated the two germline ends. CDR3 region: CSVEDQGSYEQYF. The DNA of the CDR3 is TGCAGCGTTGAAGATCAAGGATCCTACGAGCAGTACTTC.

This clonotype was counted ten times or more. The CDR3 region has the DNA TGTGCCAGCTCACCCGGAGGGTCGGGCACTGAAGCTTTCTTT. Amino acids: CASSPGGSGTEAFF. V gene TRBV18 combines with J gene TRBJ1-1; D is unclear. Trimming removed 3 bases from V and 4 bases from J, with 12 bases in between. Germline lookup yields CDR1 KGHSH and CDR2 LQKENI. This CDR3 is 14 amino acids long.

This clonotype turned up a few times. The genes are TRBV5-5 and TRBJ1-4; D possibly corresponds to TRBD1 (5 bases). This CDR3 spans 13 amino acids. Looked up from germline, CDR1 is SGHKS and CDR2 is YYEKEE (reference sequence). V dropped 7 bases and J dropped 5 bases, with 12 bases sitting between them. CDR3 sequence: CASEGTLNEKLFF. The DNA for the CDR3 is TGTGCCAGCGAAGGGACTCTGAATGAAAAACTGTTTTTT.

Ten or more counts support this clonotype. The V and J genes are TRBV6-5 and TRBJ2-1; 7 positions match TRBD2. The J segment lost 2 bases and the V segment lost 2 bases, leaving 6 bases of the junction unmatched. CDR1 is MNHEY and CDR2 is SVGAGI in the germline V gene. The CDR3 loop spans 16 amino acids. This CDR3 reads CASSYIGLAAYNEQFF. Here the CDR3 DNA reads TGTGCCAGCAGTTACATCGGGCTAGCGGCCTACAATGAGCAGTTCTTC.

In its sample, this clonotype was seen many times. V is TRBV5-1 and J is TRBJ2-2, with no clear D. Germline loops: CDR1 SGHRS, CDR2 YFSETQ. V dropped 0 bases and J dropped 7 bases, with 7 bases sitting between them. This CDR3 comprises 13 residues. For the CDR3, the DNA is TGCGCCAGCAGCTTGGGGGCGAACGGGGAGCTGTTTTTT. The encoded protein is CASSLGANGELFF.

This clonotype was found many times. J is TRBJ1-2 and V is TRBV20-1; TRBD1 matches at 8 bases. Germline V gene lookup returns CDR1 DFQATT and CDR2 SNEGSKA (reference sequence). After removal of 2 bases from V and 7 bases from J, the junction contained 9 bases not matched to a gene. The CDR3 loop spans 14 amino acids. This CDR3 reads CSARPPAGGVGYTF. CDR3 bases: TGCAGTGCTAGACCCCCAGCAGGGGGCGTTGGCTACACCTTC.

The genes are TRBV4-1 and TRBJ2-7, with a weak D call TRBD2 (6 bases). In germline, CDR1 is MGHRA, CDR2 YSYEKL. The germline V and J ends were trimmed by 4 bases and 6 bases, with 19 bases remaining between them. This CDR3 comprises 15 residues. CDR3 loop: CASSLDPGVLGEQYF. The DNA of the CDR3 is TGCGCCAGCAGCCTAGATCCGGGGGTCCTCGGCGAGCAGTACTTC.

This clonotype was counted ten times or more. The chain links TRBV4-1 to TRBJ1-5; D unresolved. The CDR3 totals 17 residues. Germline CDR1 reads MGHRA; CDR2 reads YSYEKL. Trimming removed 4 bases at V and 6 bases at J, with 22 bases between. The CDR3 spells CASSLNYGGQGGQPQHF. CDR3 nucleotides: TGCGCCAGCAGCCTAAACTATGGAGGGCAAGGTGGTCAGCCCCAGCATTTT.

This clonotype was observed many times. The rearrangement uses TRBV5-6 and TRBJ1-6; weak D call: TRBD1 (5 bases). The V end was cut by 4 bases, the J end by 8 bases, with 16 bases between. CDR3 length: 15 amino acids. The germline CDR1 and CDR2 sequences are SGHDT and YYEEEE. Written as DNA, the CDR3 is TGTGCCAGCAGCCCGCGGGGGGGGTTACATTCACCCCTCCACTTT. This encodes CASSPRGGLHSPLHF. The full variable domain, completed using reference TRBV5-6 and TRBJ1-6, is DAGVTQSPTHLIKTRGQQVTLRCSPKSGHDTVSWYQQALGQGPQFIFQYYEEEERQRGNFPDRFSGHQFPNYSSELNVNALLLGDSALYLCASSPRGGLHSPLHFGNGTRLTVT.

Notes on this clonotype: A much larger clone lies a single base off, so this may be a read error. This chain joins TRBV7-3 and TRBJ2-3, with 9 bases that match TRBD1. Germline V lookup: CDR1 SGHTA, CDR2 FQGTGA. This CDR3 is 19 amino acids long. CDR3 amino acids: CACSPRVRTGVLSTDTQYF. As DNA, the CDR3 is TGTGCCTGCAGTCCCAGGGTCAGGACAGGGGTTTTAAGCACAGATACGCAGTATTTT.

This clonotype was seen many times. This rearrangement joins TRBV7-2 to TRBJ2-5; possibly TRBD1 or TRBD2 for D (5 bases each). V lost 1 base and J 6 bases, leaving 15 bases between the germline ends. The CDR3 contains 15 residues. From germline, CDR1 is SGHTA and CDR2 FQGNSA. CDR3 amino acids: CASSLEGTRSKTQYF. CDR3 nucleotide sequence: TGTGCCAGCAGCTTAGAAGGGACGCGCTCCAAGACCCAGTACTTC.

This clonotype appeared many times. The V gene is TRBV5-1, the J gene TRBJ2-7, with TRBD1 identical over 7 bases. The CDR3 totals 15 residues. V lost 3 bases, J lost 4 bases, and 10 bases stayed unmatched. Per the germline V gene, CDR1 is SGHRS and CDR2 is YFSETQ. The CDR3 protein is CASSSNRGGTYEQYF. The CDR3 DNA reads TGCGCCAGCAGCTCGAACAGGGGTGGAACGTACGAGCAGTACTTC.

This clonotype was detected many times. CDR3 nucleotides: TGCAGCGGTTCATTGAACACTGAAGCTTTCTTT. This codes for CSGSLNTEAFF. This chain links TRBV29-1 with TRBJ1-1; no reliable D call. The germline V gene has CDR1 SQVTM and CDR2 ANQGSEA. The CDR3 totals 11 residues. Trimming shortened V by 7 bases and J by 0 bases, and 6 bases separated the two germline ends. The variable domain in full, with the rest retrieved from reference TRBV29-1 and TRBJ1-1, is SAVISQKPSRDICQRGTSLTIQCQVDSQVTMMFWYRQQPGQSLTLIATANQGSEATYESGFVIDKFPISRPNLTFSTLTVSNMSPEDSSIYLCSGSLNTEAFFGQGTRLTVV.

This clonotype was counted at least ten times. This chain links TRBV6-2 or TRBV6-3 with TRBJ1-5; no reliable D call. CDR1 and CDR2 from the germline V gene are MNHEY and SVGEGT. The CDR3 runs to 12 residues. Trimming shortened V by 6 bases and J by 0 bases, and 3 bases separated the two germline ends. The CDR3 region is CASRDSNQPQHF. CDR3 sequence (DNA): TGTGCCAGCAGGGATAGCAATCAGCCCCAGCATTTT.

This clonotype appeared many times. The rearrangement links TRBV4-2 to TRBJ1-2; D is undetermined. CDR1 LGHNA and CDR2 YNFKEQ come from the germline V gene. This CDR3 has 15 residues. The ends were cut back, 3 bases at V and 0 bases at J, with 11 bases in the middle. CDR3 region: CASSQKVGTNYGYTF. The CDR3 nucleotides read TGTGCCAGCAGCCAGAAGGTGGGGACTAACTATGGCTACACCTTC.